This T cell receptor beta chain was identified in a study of identical twins. The CDR3 has 15 amino acids. Per germline, CDR1 SGHRS and CDR2 YFSETQ. After removal of 4 bases from V and 2 bases from J, the junction contained 7 bases not matched to a gene. TCRdb reanalysed the 5' RACE reads using MiXCR and keeps one entry per CDR3 protein. The data show about 530,000 distinct CDR3 sequences, about a fifth seen once. This sample was shared with a second study, whose subject was yellow fever vaccine responses in identical twins.

This chain connects TRBV5-1 to TRBJ2-5, with 8 positions matching TRBD2. Source material: CD4+ T cells sorted from blood. The receptor's source is a woman aged 18-29 years in good health. CDR3 loop: CASSEPGGAQETQYF. Written as DNA, the CDR3 is TGCGCCAGCAGCGAACCCGGGGGGGCACAAGAGACCCAGTACTTC.